The 7 T cell receptor beta chains listed next were all sequenced from one sample in a study of T cell repertoires in cytomegalovirus infection. TCRdb itself ran the reads through MiXCR, one entry per CDR3 protein. The table includes fewer than 300,000 distinct CDR3 sequences, about 25% detected once. Sequencing used PBMCs. All receptors come from a human donor in good health (CMV status not recorded). Some clones in this sample may be carry-over from other donors' samples.

The chain has TRBV11-2 and TRBJ1-2; D ambiguous. Germline CDR1 reads SGHAT; CDR2 reads FQNNGV. The CDR3 sequence is 12 residues long. Trimming stripped 1 base from V and 0 bases from J, with 0 bases between. In DNA, the CDR3 is TGTGCCAGCAGCTTAGCTAACTATGGCTACACCTTC. The encoded protein is CASSLANYGYTF.

This chain connects TRBV20-1 to TRBJ1-2; 7 bases match TRBD1. CDR1 and CDR2 from the germline V gene are DFQATT and SNEGSKA (reference sequence). The CDR3 length is 12 residues. The V segment lost 3 bases and the J segment 7 bases; nucleotides outside the gene matches: 5. CDR3 sequence: CSASPGGVGYTF. DNA of the CDR3: TGCAGTGCTAGCCCAGGGGGTGTTGGCTACACCTTC.

In this sample, this clonotype turned up a few times. V gene TRBV6-6 combines with J gene TRBJ2-3; 7 bases match TRBD1. V gave up 2 bases and J gave up 2 bases; unmatched junction bases: 1. The CDR3 consists of 14 residues. The V gene's germline CDR1 is MNHNY and CDR2 SVGAGI (reference sequence). The CDR3 protein is CASSYDRDTDTQYF. As DNA, the CDR3 is TGTGCCAGCAGTTACGACAGGGACACAGATACGCAGTATTTT.

The chain has TRBV4-2 and TRBJ2-7; D possibly corresponds to TRBD1 (5 bases). V was clipped by 1 base and J by 3 bases, with 10 bases between them. The germline gives CDR1 LGHNA, CDR2 YNFKEQ. The CDR3 consists of 14 residues. CDR3 in amino acids: CASSQGQGNYEQYF. The DNA for the CDR3 is TGTGCCAGCAGCCAAGGTCAGGGCAACTACGAGCAGTACTTC.

In the case of this clonotype: With a much larger clone just one base away, this may be a read error. V gene TRBV7-9 combines with J gene TRBJ2-7; 9 bases map to TRBD2. The CDR3 extends over 18 amino acids. Germline loops: CDR1 SEHNR, CDR2 FQNEAQ (reference sequence). The CDR3 DNA follows: TGTGCCTGCAGCTTAAGAATCGCCGCGGGAGGGCCAGGCTACGAGCAGTACTTC. This sequence encodes CACSLRIAAGGPGYEQYF.

This clonotype was counted between two and nine times. The gene calls are TRBV14 and TRBJ1-6; the D is unclear. V was trimmed by 6 bases and J by 3 bases, leaving 12 bases between them. The CDR3 consists of 15 residues. Germline CDR1 reads SGHDN; CDR2 reads FVKESK. In DNA, the CDR3 is TGTGCCAGCAGACATAACAGTGACTATAATTCACCCCTCCACTTT. It yields the protein CASRHNSDYNSPLHF.

This clonotype was seen only a few times. The rearrangement uses TRBV11-2 and TRBJ2-2; no clear D. The CDR3 contains 16 residues. Trimming removed 5 bases from V and 2 bases from J, with 15 bases in between. Germline CDR1 and CDR2: SGHAT and FQNNGV. CDR3 amino acids: CASSPRGSTNTGELFF. For the CDR3, the DNA is TGTGCCAGCAGCCCGAGAGGCTCCACAAACACCGGGGAGCTGTTTTTT.